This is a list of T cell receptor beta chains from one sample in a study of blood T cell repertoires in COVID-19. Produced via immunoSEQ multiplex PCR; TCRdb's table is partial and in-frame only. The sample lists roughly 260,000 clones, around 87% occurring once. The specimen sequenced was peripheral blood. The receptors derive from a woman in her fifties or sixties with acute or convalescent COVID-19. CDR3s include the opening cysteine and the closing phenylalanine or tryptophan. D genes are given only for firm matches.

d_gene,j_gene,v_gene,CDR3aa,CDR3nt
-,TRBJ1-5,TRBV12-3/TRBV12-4,CASSDRNQPQHF,TGTGCCAGCAGCGACAGAAATCAGCCCCAGCATTTT
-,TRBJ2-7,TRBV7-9,CASSRGAAGEQYF,TGTGCCAGCAGCAGGGGGGCTGCAGGCGAGCAGTACTTC
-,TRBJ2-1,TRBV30,CAWTDYSYNEQFF,TGTGCCTGGACTGACTACTCCTACAATGAGCAGTTCTTC
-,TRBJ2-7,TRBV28,CASSGGAYEQYF,TGTGCCAGCAGCGGGGGAGCCTACGAGCAGTACTTC
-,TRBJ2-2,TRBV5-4,CASSKDRDYTGELFF,TGTGCCAGCAGCAAGGACAGAGATTACACCGGGGAGCTGTTTTTT
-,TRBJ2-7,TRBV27,CASSRTGIPPYEQYF,TGTGCCAGCAGTCGGACGGGAATCCCACCCTACGAGCAGTACTTC
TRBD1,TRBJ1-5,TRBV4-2,CASSSDRTTYQPQHF,TGTGCCAGCAGCTCGGACAGGACTACTTATCAGCCCCAGCATTTT
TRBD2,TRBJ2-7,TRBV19,CASSPGLAGGPSAYEQYF,TGTGCCAGTAGTCCGGGACTAGCGGGAGGGCCCTCAGCCTACGAGCAGTACTTC
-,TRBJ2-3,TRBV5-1,CASSLPRLESADTQYF,TGCGCCAGCAGCCTTCCTCGCCTGGAGTCAGCAGATACGCAGTATTTT
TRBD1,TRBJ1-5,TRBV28,CASKGAGDNQPQHF,TGTGCCAGCAAGGGGGCAGGGGACAATCAGCCCCAGCATTTT
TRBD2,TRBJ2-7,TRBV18,CASSSLAALGYEQYF,TGTGCCAGCTCATCACTAGCGGCATTAGGCTACGAGCAGTACTTC